This T cell receptor (beta chain) stems from a study of T-cell memory formation after mild COVID-19 (dated by TCRdb to about 2021). For the wider study: TCR sequence clusters from the two donors were largely donor specific. T-cell clones expanding and contracting after mild COVID-19 in two donors were tracked by longitudinal TCRalpha and TCRbeta repertoire sequencing. Two young, previously healthy adult volunteers made up the cohort, one male and one female. General study outcomes and caveats: SARS-CoV-2 specificity of the second-wave clones peaking on day 37 was not confirmed. Only a couple of mild cases were covered in the study, and larger cohorts including severe cases with pre-infection samples were considered necessary. Contracting CD4+ clones appeared mostly in the CM and EM memory subsets, whereas CD8+ clones were enriched in EMRA. The detection of some responding clones in pre-infection memory suggests that pre-existing cross-reactive memory T cells joined the SARS-CoV-2 response. Clones that contracted from day 15 to 85 showed balanced CD4/CD8 phenotypes, whereas a second wave of clones that expanded from day 15 to 37 leaned towards CD4+.

This clonotype appeared a few times. This clone's antigen is unknown. Per-base qualities were not stored, and no clone one base away is much larger. Sequencing took place on an Illumina NovaSeq 6000. TCRalpha and TCRbeta cDNA libraries were constructed by 5'RACE with constant-segment primers, with sample barcodes and unique molecular identifiers being introduced. Trizol reagent was used to extract RNA from every sample. The libraries were amplified in two PCR steps, and the second step added a second sample barcode and Illumina TruSeq adapters. Libraries were sequenced on an Illumina NovaSeq with 2 x 150 bp paired-end reads. The source study handled its data this way. Reads were demultiplexed and collapsed into UMI-guided consensus sequences with migec v1.2.7. With mixcr v2.1.11, UMI consensuses were aligned to TRA and TRB V and J templates and assembled into clonotypes. A clonotype was counted as expanded or contracted only when both edgeR and NoisET called the clonotype significant, with the noise models trained on biological replicates. For edgeR calls, the thresholds were a false discovery rate-adjusted p below 0.01 and a log2 fold-change of 1. As an exploratory analysis of dynamics, max-normalized trajectories of the 1000 most abundant clonotypes were examined with PCA combined with hierarchical clustering. Separately sequenced CD4+ and CD8+ repertoires were used to assign a CD4 or CD8 phenotype to each responding clone. The public reads were quality trimmed at Q25 with fastp and then assembled into clones with MiXCR by TCRdb, keeping productive beta chains. All rows with the same CDR3 protein become a single entry with the most common DNA and genes. TCRdb, rather than the study authors, made the V and J calls. The sample yields 350,000 to 450,000 distinct CDR3 sequences; around 19% were counted once. The ten largest clones take up roughly 8.4% of the sample.

PBMCs were isolated by Ficoll-Paque density gradient centrifugation. CDR1 is given as ENHRY and CDR2 as SYGVKD, both from the germline V gene. V loses 0 bases of germline sequence and J loses 6 bases, and the interval between the two ends is 15 bases. The cysteine opens and the phenylalanine closes a CDR3 of 15 amino acids. The entry retains the CDR3 DNA only, 45 bases that are in frame from base 1. This sequence was found in an adult woman who had mild COVID-19 (a few samples of this study predate the infection). The sample titles of this study are shuffled in the database, so cell type and time point are left out; the donor was told from shared clones. Sequenced: PBMCs or a T cell subset sorted from them (not recorded which). The chain couples TRBV10-3 to TRBJ2-7, and the D gene may be TRBD1, 6 bases matching. DNA sequence: TGTGCCATCAGTGAGTCGGGACATGGCGCTTTCGAGCAGTACTTC. Its product reads: CAISESGHGAFEQYF.